This T cell receptor beta chain was retrieved from a study of glioma-infiltrating T cells after dendritic cell vaccination (dated by TCRdb to 2016 to 2017). Background on the whole study: The cohort comprised around 15 glioblastoma patients from Phase I and II dendritic cell vaccination trials, 9 newly diagnosed and 6 with recurrent disease. Autologous tumor lysate-pulsed dendritic cell vaccination was administered to the patients between about 2003 and 2012. To make the vaccine, monocyte-derived dendritic cells were cultured for 6 to 7 days with IL-4 and GM-CSF and then pulsed overnight with autologous tumor lysate. Each patient was given three intradermal dendritic cell vaccine injections, spaced two weeks apart, in the arm below the axilla. Tumor-infiltrating lymphocyte content was quantified and tumor and blood repertoires were compared in dendritic cell-vaccinated glioblastoma patients by deep sequencing of TCR beta CDR3 regions. Survival after dendritic cell vaccination was correlated with TCR sequencing metrics such as TIL content and the overlap between tumor and blood repertoires. Summary of the overall study and its limitations: TCR clonality showed no direct relationship with survival, which suggests that a diverse polyclonal response may be important. The three-group TCR overlap response model was described as speculative and requiring prospective validation. After dendritic cell vaccination, a higher estimated pretreatment TIL content predicted longer time to progression and overall survival. The cohort was small and heterogeneous, with few patients having full blood and tumor sets and even fewer initial-recurrent tumor pairs.

In this sample, this clone turned up once. What antigen it recognizes has not been identified. No base qualities exist here, and no much larger clone lies one base off it. Based on the germline V gene (reference sequence), the CDR1 and CDR2 sequences are SGHKS and YYEKEE. From its cysteine to its phenylalanine, the CDR3 spans 15 amino acids. Only the CDR3 DNA stays, 45 bases, in frame from base 1. Trimming takes 0 bases from V and 5 bases from J, and the germline ends sit 9 bases apart. Using the immunoSEQ assay, TCRB CDR3 regions were amplified from roughly 1.9 micrograms of genomic DNA, or from all available DNA when less than that was on hand. The multiplex PCR relied on 60 forward primers for TCR V beta segments and 13 reverse primers for J beta segments. To estimate the number of reads per starting template, synthetic control templates were added to each sample at limiting dilution. The Illumina HiSeq System generated 87 bp sequencing reads. In the source study's methods: PCR and sequencing errors were removed by a nearest neighbor algorithm that merged closely related sequences. TCR overlap was defined as the percentage of unique tumor TCR beta sequences that were also present in the same patient's peripheral blood. The table was pulled from immuneACCESS by TCRdb, which kept in-frame rearrangements only. Such tables lose some clones; where checked, under half of the loss comes from unresolved V genes, and the rest has no known cause. The V and J calls and clone size were taken over from that table, and D and trimming were inferred from the DNA. In all, the sample holds about 87,000 clones, and 80% to 85% of those were seen once. Under 8% of the sample is held by the ten biggest clonotypes.

The meaning of the sample's time point label: after dendritic cell vaccination, including at tumor progression/relapse. Selection of patients required sufficient residual fresh-frozen tumor tissue and over two years of available survival data. Although molecular status otherwise differed among the glioblastoma patients, no patient had an isocitrate dehydrogenase mutation. PBMC collection took place before vaccination, two weeks after the third vaccination, and at tumor progression if progression occurred. The Qiagen DNeasy Blood extraction Kit was used to extract genomic DNA. The chain is assembled from TRBV5-5 and TRBJ1-6; TRBD1 might be the D gene, on 6 matching bases. The receptor was isolated from a human donor with glioblastoma. The sample in question was blood, obtained after dendritic cell vaccination. The nucleotide sequence is given as TGTGCCAGCAGCTTGGTAGGGGGTGATAATTCACCCCTCCACTTT. Translated, it reads CASSLVGGDNSPLHF.